Listed below are T cell receptor beta chains from one sample, sequenced in a study of shared clonotypes between healthy human individuals. Profiling relied on immunoSEQ multiplex PCR, and the TCRdb table lists in-frame clones only, not all of them. Of approximately 650,000 clones in the sample, nearly 97% were seen once. The sample comprised naive CD8+ T cells sorted from blood. The receptors here all came from a woman in her thirties in good health. Both conserved end residues are part of each CDR3. The D gene is left open where the match is weak. Clone size is shown for a subset of rows, as once, few, many or a class of expanded clone.

j_gene,v_gene,abundance,d_gene,CDR3aa,CDR3nt
TRBJ1-1,TRBV28,.,.,CASSLWEEENTEAFF,TGTGCCAGCAGTTTATGGGAAGAAGAGAACACTGAAGCTTTCTTT
TRBJ1-4,TRBV27,.,.,CASSLNRGEKLFF,TGTGCCAGCAGTTTGAACCGGGGGGAAAAACTGTTTTTT
TRBJ2-3,TRBV27,.,.,CASSFPKQLRTDTQYF,TGTGCCAGCAGTTTCCCTAAGCAGTTGCGCACAGATACGCAGTATTTT
TRBJ2-1,TRBV30,once,.,CAWSAFSDEQFF,TGTGCCTGGAGCGCCTTCAGCGATGAGCAGTTCTTC
TRBJ2-3,TRBV10-1,.,.,CASSEGSTDTQYF,TGCGCCAGCAGTGAGGGGAGCACAGATACGCAGTATTTT
TRBJ2-7,TRBV6-5,.,.,CASSYSSPTGGNEQYF,TGTGCCAGCAGTTACTCTTCTCCGACAGGAGGCAACGAGCAGTACTTC
TRBJ2-1,TRBV27,.,.,CASSSGTVNEQFF,TGTGCCAGCAGTTCTGGGACGGTCAATGAGCAGTTCTTC
TRBJ2-2,TRBV6-5,.,TRBD2,CASSYARGAGELFF,TGTGCCAGCAGTTACGCCCGGGGGGCCGGGGAGCTGTTTTTT
TRBJ2-7,TRBV30,.,.,CAWGENRRSYEQYF,TGTGCCTGGGGGGAAAATCGGCGCTCCTACGAGCAGTACTTC
TRBJ2-7,TRBV11-2,.,TRBD2,CASSLGLASPYEQYF,TGTGCCAGCAGCTTAGGACTAGCCAGTCCCTACGAGCAGTACTTC
TRBJ2-2,TRBV29-1,.,TRBD2,CSVGGTSGRRINTGELFF,TGCAGCGTTGGAGGGACTAGCGGGAGGAGGATCAACACCGGGGAGCTGTTTTTT
TRBJ1-1,TRBV5-1,.,.,CASSLSQIPIPNTEAFF,TGCGCCAGCAGCTTGTCTCAGATTCCCATTCCTAACACTGAAGCTTTCTTT
TRBJ2-7,TRBV9,once,TRBD1,CASSVDGTGWDEQYF,TGTGCCAGCAGCGTAGACGGGACAGGGTGGGACGAGCAGTACTTC
TRBJ2-7,TRBV28,.,TRBD2,CASSHSGGLYEQYF,TGTGCCAGCAGTCATTCGGGAGGGCTCTACGAGCAGTACTTC
TRBJ2-7,TRBV4-1,once,TRBD2,CASSQSTSGGTYEQYF,TGCGCCAGCAGCCAATCGACTAGCGGGGGAACCTACGAGCAGTACTTC
TRBJ1-5,TRBV28,.,.,CASSLWSGYQPQHF,TGTGCCAGCAGTTTATGGTCAGGTTACCAGCCCCAGCATTTT
TRBJ2-1,TRBV29-1,.,TRBD2,CSVEPDGGVEQFF,TGCAGCGTTGAACCCGATGGGGGGGTTGAGCAGTTCTTC
TRBJ2-7,TRBV7-9,.,.,CASSLEPGDSSYEQYF,TGTGCCAGCAGCTTAGAACCGGGTGACAGCTCCTACGAGCAGTACTTC
TRBJ2-7,TRBV4-1,.,.,CASSQGPYRSRDTAYEQYF,TGCGCCAGCAGCCAAGGTCCTTATCGTAGCCGGGACACAGCCTACGAGCAGTACTTC
TRBJ1-3,TRBV2,.,.,CASSLTNSGNTIYF,TGTGCCAGCTCTTTGACAAACTCTGGAAACACCATATATTTT
TRBJ1-4,TRBV19,.,.,CASRGRGRGLFF,TGTGCCAGTAGGGGAAGAGGACGGGGACTGTTTTTT
TRBJ1-1,TRBV19,.,.,CASNTGGNTEAFF,TGTGCCAGTAACACTGGGGGGAACACTGAAGCTTTCTTT
TRBJ2-5,TRBV7-9,.,.,CASSGEEETQYF,TGTGCCAGCAGCGGAGAGGAGGAGACCCAGTACTTC
TRBJ2-7,TRBV27,.,.,CASSPRPPTQRVTSSYEQYF,TGTGCCAGCAGTCCCCGACCCCCCACCCAACGGGTCACGAGCTCCTACGAGCAGTACTTC
TRBJ1-5,TRBV5-4,.,.,CASSWGPNQPQHF,TGTGCCAGCAGCTGGGGACCAAATCAGCCCCAGCATTTT
TRBJ2-2,TRBV11-2,.,.,CASSLVGNTGELFF,TGTGCCAGCAGCTTAGTCGGGAACACCGGGGAGCTGTTTTTT
TRBJ2-2,TRBV5-4,.,TRBD1,CASSQTGTGRNRNTGELFF,TGTGCCAGCAGCCAGACCGGGACAGGGAGGAATCGGAACACCGGGGAGCTGTTTTTT
TRBJ2-2,TRBV6-5,.,.,CASSIGAGELFF,TGTGCCAGCAGTATCGGAGCCGGGGAGCTGTTTTTT
TRBJ2-2,TRBV27,.,TRBD1,CASKMRVQGPGELFF,TGTGCCAGCAAAATGAGGGTACAGGGGCCCGGGGAGCTGTTTTTT
TRBJ2-7,TRBV7-6,.,TRBD2,CASSKGTSGSDYEQYF,TGTGCCAGCAGTAAAGGGACTAGCGGTTCGGACTACGAGCAGTACTTC
TRBJ2-2,TRBV27,.,.,CASSLGGLLKVNTGELFF,TGTGCCAGCAGTTTAGGGGGCCTCCTAAAGGTCAACACCGGGGAGCTGTTTTTT
TRBJ2-3,TRBV27,.,TRBD1,CASSLTGAGADTQYF,TGTGCCAGCAGTTTGACAGGGGCCGGGGCGGATACGCAGTATTTT
TRBJ2-5,TRBV13,.,TRBD1,CASSPGQNQETQYF,TGTGCCAGCAGTCCGGGACAGAACCAAGAGACCCAGTACTTC
TRBJ2-7,TRBV27,.,.,CASSSNRAYEQYF,TGTGCCAGCAGTTCCAACAGGGCCTACGAGCAGTACTTC
TRBJ2-7,TRBV5-6,.,TRBD2,CASSFSAGVSYEQYF,TGTGCCAGCAGCTTTTCAGCGGGAGTCTCCTACGAGCAGTACTTC
TRBJ2-7,TRBV14,.,TRBD2,CASSPTRGYHEQYF,TGTGCCAGCAGCCCCACGCGGGGGTACCACGAGCAGTACTTC
TRBJ2-7,TRBV19,.,.,CASRGDRYPYEQYF,TGTGCCAGTAGGGGAGACAGGTACCCCTACGAGCAGTACTTC
TRBJ2-3,TRBV19,.,TRBD1,CASEPYRGLTDTQYF,TGTGCCAGTGAACCTTACAGGGGGCTCACAGATACGCAGTATTTT
TRBJ2-2,TRBV7-9,.,.,CASSYSGSTGELFF,TGTGCCAGCAGCTATTCGGGGTCCACCGGGGAGCTGTTTTTT
TRBJ2-1,TRBV7-9,.,.,CASSSGGVYEQFF,TGTGCCAGCAGCTCCGGTGGGGTGTATGAGCAGTTCTTC
TRBJ2-3,TRBV29-1,once,TRBD2,CSVSGGRRLVTDTQYF,TGCAGCGTTTCGGGGGGTAGGCGGTTGGTGACAGATACGCAGTATTTT
TRBJ2-1,TRBV21-1,.,.,CASSKSPLKIRSYNEQFF,TGTGCCAGCAGCAAATCCCCACTTAAGATACGTTCATACAATGAGCAGTTCTTC
TRBJ2-1,TRBV4-1,.,.,CASSQEPADEQFF,TGCGCCAGCAGCCAAGAACCGGCGGATGAGCAGTTCTTC
TRBJ2-1,TRBV15,.,.,CATSGARGSSYNEQFF,TGTGCCACCAGCGGGGCTAGGGGTAGCTCCTACAATGAGCAGTTCTTC
TRBJ2-1,TRBV28,.,TRBD2,CASSSPQREVSYNEQFF,TGTGCCAGCAGTTCCCCGCAGCGGGAGGTCTCCTACAATGAGCAGTTCTTC
TRBJ1-1,TRBV15,.,.,CATSTRPGVEDTEAFF,TGTGCCACCAGCACCAGACCCGGGGTCGAGGACACTGAAGCTTTCTTT
TRBJ1-4,TRBV29-1,.,.,CSVVHGGKLFF,TGCAGCGTTGTCCACGGGGGGAAACTGTTTTTT
TRBJ1-2,TRBV6-1,.,TRBD1,CASQTGTFYGYTF,TGTGCCAGCCAGACAGGGACCTTCTATGGCTACACCTTC
TRBJ2-7,TRBV11-1,.,.,CASSLEGGKYEQYF,TGTGCCAGCAGCTTAGAGGGAGGAAAATACGAGCAGTACTTC
TRBJ2-1,TRBV5-4,.,.,CASSPDGSSYNEQFF,TGTGCCAGCAGCCCCGACGGGAGCTCCTACAATGAGCAGTTCTTC
TRBJ2-7,TRBV4-1,.,TRBD2,CASSLSSGLAGAIVYEQYF,TGCGCCAGCAGCCTATCATCGGGACTAGCGGGAGCGATCGTGTACGAGCAGTACTTC
TRBJ2-2,TRBV6-4,.,TRBD2,CASSDSGGGGELFF,TGTGCCAGCAGCGACTCGGGAGGCGGCGGGGAGCTGTTTTTT
TRBJ2-7,TRBV5-8,few,.,CASSFSYEQYF,TGTGCCAGCAGCTTCTCCTACGAGCAGTACTTC
TRBJ1-4,TRBV28,.,TRBD1,CASSPLATGGWEKLFF,TGTGCCAGCAGTCCCCTCGCGACAGGGGGTTGGGAAAAACTGTTTTTT
TRBJ2-7,TRBV11-2,.,TRBD2,CASSLVPSGRSSPYEQYF,TGTGCCAGCAGCTTAGTGCCTAGCGGGAGGAGTTCGCCCTACGAGCAGTACTTC
TRBJ2-2,TRBV28,.,.,CASSDGLNTGELFF,TGTGCCAGCAGTGATGGGCTGAACACCGGGGAGCTGTTTTTT
TRBJ1-2,TRBV4-1,.,TRBD1,CASSQPQGVLPRGYTF,TGCGCCAGCAGCCAACCGCAGGGGGTGCTCCCGAGAGGCTACACCTTC
TRBJ1-4,TRBV15,.,.,CATSRDVAATNEKLFF,TGTGCCACCAGCAGAGATGTCGCAGCAACTAATGAAAAACTGTTTTTT
TRBJ1-2,TRBV6-1,.,.,CASREGGDYGYTF,TGTGCCAGCAGGGAGGGGGGGGACTATGGCTACACCTTC
TRBJ1-2,TRBV27,.,.,CASTPKGWINYGYTF,TGTGCCAGCACCCCAAAGGGCTGGATAAACTATGGCTACACCTTC